These 3 T cell receptor beta chains were all obtained from the same sample, sequenced in a study of shared clonotypes between healthy human individuals. The protocol was immunoSEQ multiplex PCR, while the TCRdb copy is restricted to in-frame clones and leaves out a portion. In the table there are some 2 million clones, over 85% of which are singletons. Input material: naive CD4+ T cells sorted from blood. The subset: CD45RA+ positively selected. All receptors derive from a man younger than 35 in good health.

This chain joins TRBV6-1 and TRBJ2-7; D not certain. Germline CDR1 is MNHNS and CDR2 is SASEGT. CDR3 length: 20 amino acids. The ends were cut back, 0 bases at V and 2 bases at J, with 26 bases in the middle. CDR3 sequence (DNA): TGTGCCAGCAGTGAAGCGCTAGTCCGCAGTTCCATCAATCTTGCCTACGAGCAGTACTTC. Amino acid sequence: CASSEALVRSSINLAYEQYF.

The chain is built from TRBV5-5 and TRBJ2-7; 8 nucleotides agree with TRBD1. There are 15 residues in the CDR3. V trimming: 4 bases; J trimming: 2 bases; junction bases outside the gene matches: 8. Germline V gene lookup returns CDR1 SGHKS and CDR2 YYEKEE (reference sequence). DNA of the CDR3: TGTGCCAGCAGCCAGGGGGCGGGCCGAACCTACGAGCAGTACTTC. This codes for CASSQGAGRTYEQYF.

CDR3 amino acids: CASSMIEETQYF. For the CDR3, the DNA is TGTGCCAGCAGCATGATAGAAGAGACCCAGTACTTC. The chain is built from TRBV21-1 and TRBJ2-5; the DNA was not compared with TRBD2, the D call given in the table. TRBV21-1 is a pseudogene segment. The CDR3 contains 12 residues.